The 7 T cell receptor beta chains below come from one sample, sequenced in a study of T cell clonotyping in hematopoietic cell transplantation. Clones were sequenced by immunoSEQ multiplex PCR, and TCRdb holds only the in-frame ones, with some missing. The repertoire holds around 17,000 clones, with 85% to 90% as singletons. Sequences were derived from PBMCs, sampled 100 days after allogeneic stem cell transplant. These receptors originate from a male patient between 55 and 70 years old who had an allogeneic stem cell transplant from a related donor, so the T cells may come from the graft donor. Some clones in this sample may be carry-over from other donors' samples.

The chain couples TRBV6-1 to TRBJ1-1; TRBD1 aligns across 11 bases. This CDR3 comprises 15 residues. Looked up from germline, CDR1 is MNHNS and CDR2 is SASEGT. The V gene end was trimmed by 6 bases and the J gene end by 6 bases; junction bases not matched to a gene: 9. DNA for the CDR3: TGTGCCAGCAGCCCGGACAGGGGGCGCATCGCTGAAGCTTTCTTT. Protein sequence: CASSPDRGRIAEAFF.

This clone came up a few times. V is TRBV5-6 and J is TRBJ1-5; maybe TRBD1 (5 bases). CDR3 length equals 16 residues. Deletions cut 4 bases from V and 4 bases from J, with 18 bases between. Germline CDR1 SGHDT, CDR2 YYEEEE. The CDR3 DNA sequence: TGTGCCAGCAGCCTGCTCGGTTGGGGGGGTAATCAGCCCCAGCATTTT. This translates into CASSLLGWGGNQPQHF.

This clone was seen once. The rearrangement links TRBV7-8 to TRBJ2-3, with D perhaps TRBD1 (6 bases). The germline V and J ends were trimmed by 0 bases and 1 base, with 11 bases remaining between them. CDR3 length equals 16 residues. The germline V gene has CDR1 SGHVS and CDR2 FQNEAQ. The CDR3 nucleotides read TGTGCCAGCAGCTTAGCGGGGGCCGGGGGCACAGATACGCAGTATTTT. It is translated as CASSLAGAGGTDTQYF.

The chain couples TRBV13 to TRBJ2-3; D remains ambiguous. The V end lost 5 bases, the J end lost 6 bases, and 9 bases lay between the germline ends. The CDR3 extends over 12 amino acids. Germline V gives CDR1 PRHDT, CDR2 FYEKMQ (reference sequence). The DNA of the CDR3 is TGTGCCAGCAGCCTTTTTCCGGATACGCAGTATTTT. It is translated as CASSLFPDTQYF.

The chain joins TRBV2 to TRBJ2-3; D is uncertain. Trimming cost V 5 bases and J 2 bases, with 8 bases left between them. The CDR3 sequence is 13 residues long. Looked up from germline, CDR1 is SNHLY and CDR2 is FYNNEI. CDR3 region: CASSLANTDTQYF. Written as DNA, the CDR3 is TGTGCCAGCAGTCTGGCCAACACAGATACGCAGTATTTT.

This clone was found once. V is TRBV13 and J is TRBJ2-7, with TRBD2 matching 10 bases. From germline, CDR1 is PRHDT and CDR2 FYEKMQ (reference sequence). V lost 4 bases and J lost 5; bases outside the gene matches: 11. The CDR3 totals 16 residues. DNA of the CDR3: TGTGCCAGCAGCTCTGTAGCGGGGGGCCCTTCCCACGAGCAGTACTTC. This codes for CASSSVAGGPSHEQYF.

The chain combines TRBV29-1 with TRBJ2-6, with TRBD2 as a possible D gene (5 bases). This CDR3 region has 15 residues. Germline V gene lookup returns CDR1 SQVTM and CDR2 ANQGSEA. Trimming cost V 6 bases and J 0 bases, with 12 bases left between them. The DNA for the CDR3 is TGCAGCGTCCGAGGGCCTAGCTCTGGGGCCAACGTCCTGACTTTC. Its translation is CSVRGPSSGANVLTF.